The 32 T cell receptor beta chains reported below all come from one sample, sequenced in a study of PD-L1 blockade in urothelial cancer. Described time point: pretreatment peripheral blood. Libraries were prepared by immunoSEQ multiplex PCR; TCRdb keeps only in-frame clonotypes and omits some of them. This table has approximately 90,000 clones, around 90% appearing once. Here the sequenced sample was PBMCs, taken around atezolizumab (anti-PD-L1) treatment. These receptors were taken from a man aged 60-69 years with urothelial cancer.

The chain joins TRBV7-3 to TRBJ2-7; 9 positions match TRBD1. V lost 5 bases, J lost 1 base, and 12 bases stayed unmatched. The CDR3 is made up of 17 amino acids. CDR1 is SGHTA and CDR2 is FQGTGA in the germline V gene. CDR3 sequence (DNA): TGTGCCAGCAGCGCCACCACCGGGACAGGGAGGTCCTACGAGCAGTACTTC. This codes for CASSATTGTGRSYEQYF.

The V and J genes are TRBV30 and TRBJ2-3; 10 nucleotides line up with TRBD2. The CDR3 covers 16 residues. Germline V gene sequence: CDR1 GTSNPN, CDR2 SVGIG (reference sequence). As DNA, the CDR3 is TGTGCAACAACAGGGCTCCTAGCGGGGGGCACAGATACGCAGTATTTT. Protein sequence: CATTGLLAGGTDTQYF.

This chain connects TRBV7-2 to TRBJ2-2; maybe TRBD2 (6 bases). This CDR3 contains 15 residues. Trimming shortened V by 5 bases and J by 4 bases, and 14 bases separated the two germline ends. Per the germline V gene, CDR1 is SGHTA and CDR2 is FQGNSA. CDR3 in amino acids: CASSPGTRSTGELFF. CDR3 coding DNA: TGTGCCAGCAGCCCCGGGACTCGGTCCACCGGGGAGCTGTTTTTT.

This chain uses TRBV9 with TRBJ2-7; 8 positions match TRBD1. This CDR3 spans 14 amino acids. CDR1 SGDLS and CDR2 YYNGEE come from the germline V gene. Trimming at V came to 4 bases and at J to 3 bases, leaving 6 bases not matched to a gene. The CDR3 protein is CASSLGQGNYEQYF. DNA of the CDR3: TGTGCCAGCAGCCTTGGACAGGGAAACTACGAGCAGTACTTC.

This sequence joins TRBV28 and TRBJ1-3; no clear D gene. V gave up 4 bases and J gave up 0 bases, with 10 bases separating them. CDR3 length: 15 residues. CDR1 is MDHEN, CDR2 SYDVKM, per germline. In DNA form, the CDR3 reads TGTGCCAGCAGTTCACCGGGAGGCTCTGGAAACACCATATATTTT. This sequence encodes CASSSPGGSGNTIYF.

The CDR3 spells CASSRTVGSETQYF. CDR3 nucleotide sequence: TGTGCCAGTAGCCGGACAGTGGGATCAGAGACCCAGTACTTC. This chain connects TRBV19 to TRBJ2-5; D is perhaps TRBD1 (6 bases). CDR1 is LNHDA, CDR2 SQIVND, per germline (reference sequence). The CDR3 runs 14 residues. Between the trimmed V and J ends, which lost 6 bases and 4 bases, there was a span of 15 bases.

This chain connects TRBV14 to TRBJ2-2, with 11 bases identical to TRBD2. Trimming removed 3 bases from V and 4 bases from J; junction bases left unmatched: 4. CDR3 length: 16 amino acids. In germline, CDR1 is SGHDN, CDR2 FVKESK. The CDR3 DNA sequence: TGTGCCAGCAGCCATACTAGCGGGAGAAGCACCGGGGAGCTGTTTTTT. It is translated as CASSHTSGRSTGELFF.

J is TRBJ2-2 and V is TRBV11-3; TRBD2 matches at 16 bases. This CDR3 comprises 19 residues. Trimming at V came to 5 bases and at J to 6 bases, leaving 12 bases not matched to a gene. Germline V CDR1 and CDR2: SGHNT, YENEEA. Here the CDR3 reads CASSLPGLAGGPFPGELFF. The CDR3, as DNA: TGTGCCAGCAGCCTCCCGGGACTAGCGGGAGGGCCCTTCCCCGGGGAGCTGTTTTTT. Looking up the rest from reference TRBV11-3 and TRBJ2-2 gives the full variable domain: EAGVVQSPRYKIIEKKQPVAFWCNPISGHNTLYWYLQNLGQGPELLIRYENEEAVDDSQLPKDRFSAERLKGVDSTLKIQPAELGDSAVYLCASSLPGLAGGPFPGELFFGEGSRLTVL.

This chain joins TRBV29-1 and TRBJ2-3; the match to TRBD2 covers 7 bases. With 3 bases clipped from V and 1 base from J, the junction kept 4 bases outside the gene matches. Germline-derived CDR1 and CDR2 are SQVTM and ANQGSEA. There are 14 residues in the CDR3. As DNA, the CDR3 is TGCAGCGTTGAGGATCTAGCGGGCACAGATACGCAGTATTTT. As protein: CSVEDLAGTDTQYF.

This rearrangement joins TRBV7-9 to TRBJ2-5; D may be TRBD1 (7 bases). V gave up 3 bases and J gave up 4 bases, with 15 bases separating them. CDR1 is SEHNR and CDR2 is FQNEAQ in the germline V gene (reference sequence). The CDR3 length is 15 residues. The CDR3 DNA reads TGTGCCAGCAGCTTTCCGGGCAGGGGGGTAGAGACCCAGTACTTC. It is translated as CASSFPGRGVETQYF.

The chain links TRBV7-2 to TRBJ2-1; 7 nucleotides line up with TRBD2. The CDR3 loop spans 12 amino acids. The V and J ends lost 6 bases and 12 bases, in that order; junction bases with no gene match: 8. From germline, CDR1 is SGHTA and CDR2 FQGNSA. The CDR3 loop reads CASRLSGPPQFF. In DNA, the CDR3 is TGTGCCAGCAGACTTAGCGGGCCGCCGCAGTTCTTC.

The genes are TRBV27 and TRBJ1-2; possibly TRBD1 for D (5 bases). V shed 2 bases and J shed 6 bases, with 13 bases lying between them. Germline V gives CDR1 MNHEY, CDR2 SMNVEV (reference sequence). The CDR3 sequence is 14 residues long. The CDR3 sequence: CASSLPGGVDGYTF. Written as DNA, the CDR3 is TGTGCCAGCAGTTTACCGGGGGGTGTAGATGGCTACACCTTC.

The V call is TRBV2, the J call TRBJ1-2; 7 bases match TRBD1. Trimming removed 5 bases from V and 0 bases from J; junction bases left unmatched: 18. Germline V CDR1 and CDR2: SNHLY, FYNNEI. The length of the CDR3 is 19 residues. CDR3 protein: CASSFPRDSNLLANYGYTF. In DNA, the CDR3 is TGTGCCAGCAGTTTCCCCCGGGACAGCAACTTACTAGCTAACTATGGCTACACCTTC.

In its sample, this clone was seen a few times. The V and J genes are TRBV5-6 and TRBJ1-5; weak D call: TRBD1 (5 bases). The CDR3 loop spans 17 amino acids. The V gene lost 2 bases and the J gene lost 0 bases, with 15 bases spanning the gap. The germline CDR1 and CDR2 sequences are SGHDT and YYEEEE. CDR3 amino acids: CASSFGLDIDSNQPQHF. CDR3 coding DNA: TGTGCCAGCAGCTTTGGTTTGGACATTGATAGCAATCAGCCCCAGCATTTT.

The V and J genes are TRBV5-8 and TRBJ2-2; tentatively, D is TRBD2 (7 bases). The germline V gene encodes CDR1 SGHTS and CDR2 YDEGEE. V lost 4 bases to trimming and J lost 4 bases, with 11 bases between them. CDR3 length equals 14 residues. The CDR3 DNA follows: TGTGCCAGCAGCCGGCGGGGGCCCACCGGGGAGCTGTTTTTT. This translates into CASSRRGPTGELFF.

This chain uses TRBV2 with TRBJ1-4; D perhaps matches TRBD1 (5 bases). The CDR3 has 13 amino acids. Germline V gene data show CDR1 as SNHLY and CDR2 as FYNNEI. Trimming removed 4 bases from V and 9 bases from J, with 12 bases in between. The CDR3 reads CASSAAQGQKLFF. The CDR3 DNA reads TGTGCCAGCAGTGCTGCGCAGGGCCAAAAACTGTTTTTT.

The V gene is TRBV2, the J gene TRBJ2-5; 11 bases line up with TRBD2. The CDR3 has 14 residues. Germline V gives CDR1 SNHLY, CDR2 FYNNEI. J gave up 5 bases and V 8 bases, and 7 bases lay outside the gene matches. The DNA for the CDR3 is TGTGCCAGCGTAATTAGCGGGAGGGGGGAGACCCAGTACTTC. Encoded protein: CASVISGRGETQYF.

The chain is built from TRBV9 and TRBJ2-2; D is ambiguous. The germline CDR1 and CDR2 sequences are SGDLS and YYNGEE. The length of the CDR3 is 16 residues. V gave up 0 bases and J gave up 5 bases, with 14 bases separating them. The CDR3 DNA is TGTGCCAGCAGCGTAGCCGGGTTAAGTGGGACCGGGGAGCTGTTTTTT. Protein product: CASSVAGLSGTGELFF.

This chain links TRBV7-3 with TRBJ2-7; no clear D. There are 16 residues in the CDR3. The germline V gene encodes CDR1 SGHTA and CDR2 FQGTGA. Trimming took 5 bases from V and 5 from J, leaving 22 bases between them. This chain's CDR3 is CASSPAVGLGSNEQYF. CDR3 bases: TGTGCCAGCAGCCCCGCCGTCGGTCTAGGATCGAACGAGCAGTACTTC.

This chain uses TRBV9 with TRBJ1-2, with TRBD1 matching over 7 bases. The germline gives CDR1 SGDLS, CDR2 YYNGEE. V dropped 5 bases and J dropped 6; count of bases not matched to a gene: 10. The CDR3 spans 14 residues. Written as DNA, the CDR3 is TGTGCCAGCAGGAAGACAGGGAGTAAGGATGGCTACACCTTC. It specifies CASRKTGSKDGYTF.

A single count supports this clone. The CDR3 DNA follows: TGTGCCAGCTCACCGGGGACAGGGAACTCTGGAAACACCATATATTTT. Protein sequence: CASSPGTGNSGNTIYF. J is TRBJ1-3 and V is TRBV18; TRBD1 agrees at 9 bases. The germline V gene encodes CDR1 KGHSH and CDR2 LQKENI. The length of the CDR3 is 16 residues. The trim removed 3 bases at V and 0 bases at J, leaving 3 bases unmatched.

The genes are TRBV6-6 and TRBJ1-1; 11 positions agree with TRBD1. The V and J ends lost 6 bases and 4 bases, in that order; junction bases with no gene match: 4. CDR1 MNHNY and CDR2 SVGAGI come from the germline V gene (reference sequence). This CDR3 spans 14 amino acids. The CDR3 is CASRDRGQGTEAFF. The CDR3, as DNA: TGTGCCAGCAGGGACAGGGGGCAGGGCACTGAAGCTTTCTTT.

This chain links TRBV28 with TRBJ1-1, with D tentatively TRBD1 (6 bases). V was clipped by 5 bases and J by 6 bases, with 16 bases between them. The CDR3 length is 14 residues. Germline CDR1 reads MDHEN; CDR2 reads SYDVKM. The DNA of the CDR3 is TGTGCCAGCAGTCCATACAGGGCCGCGGCTGAAGCTTTCTTT. Its translation is CASSPYRAAAEAFF. Variable domain in full (rest from reference TRBV28 and TRBJ1-1): DVKVTQSSRYLVKRTGEKVFLECVQDMDHENMFWYRQDPGLGLRLIYFSYDVKMKEKGDIPEGYSVSREKKERFSLILESASTNQTSMYLCASSPYRAAAEAFFGQGTRLTVV.

The rearrangement joins TRBV6-5 to TRBJ1-6; D call uncertain. The CDR3 contains 14 residues. Germline CDR1 and CDR2: MNHEY and SVGAGI. With 2 bases removed from V and 10 bases from J, the gap between germline ends came to 12 bases. CDR3 amino acids: CASSYRGHGSPLHF. The CDR3 DNA is TGTGCCAGCAGTTACCGAGGGCACGGATCACCCCTCCACTTT.

For this clone: The junction differs from germline at one of its ends, possibly a read error. The J gene is TRBJ2-5, the V gene TRBV2; a possible D gene is TRBD1 (5 bases). The CDR3 consists of 13 residues. Germline V gives CDR1 SNHLY, CDR2 FYNNEI. The CDR3 is CASSEGPVADADF. CDR3 nucleotides: TGTGCCAGCAGTGAGGGGCCGGTGGCAGATGCGGACTTC. Full variable domain (remainder filled in from reference TRBV2 and TRBJ2-5): EPEVTQTPSHQVTQMGQEVILRCVPISNHLYFYWYRQILGQKVEFLVSFYNNEISEKSEIFDDQFSVERPDGSNFTLKIRSTKLEDSAMYFCASSEGPVADADFGPGTRLLVL.

This clone turned up a few times. The V and J genes are TRBV30 and TRBJ1-2; D is perhaps TRBD1 (5 bases). CDR1 and CDR2 (germline): GTSNPN, SVGIG (reference sequence). Trimming shortened V by 3 bases and J by 4 bases, and 15 bases separated the two germline ends. There are 14 residues in the CDR3. The CDR3 protein is CAWSPLGVFYGYTF. DNA of the CDR3: TGTGCCTGGAGCCCCCTAGGGGTATTCTATGGCTACACCTTC.

This clone was counted a single time. This chain uses TRBV7-2 with TRBJ2-1, with 13 bases that match TRBD2. Germline V gene data show CDR1 as SGHTA and CDR2 as FQGNSA. This CDR3 has 18 residues. Losses at the gene ends were 6 bases for V and 0 bases for J; bases not matched to a gene: 8. For the CDR3, the DNA is TGTGCCAGCAGAGATCCGGGACTAGCGGGGAGCTCCTACAATGAGCAGTTCTTC. Its translation: CASRDPGLAGSSYNEQFF.

The chain uses TRBV4-3 and TRBJ2-1, with 10 bases fitting TRBD2. The V gene's germline CDR1 is LGHNA and CDR2 YSLEER. V dropped 0 bases and J dropped 4; count of bases not matched to a gene: 6. The CDR3 covers 17 residues. CDR3 nucleotide sequence: TGCGCCAGCAGCCAAGATACATCTAGCGGGGGTTACAATGAGCAGTTCTTC. As protein: CASSQDTSSGGYNEQFF.

This clone occurred a few times. The rearrangement uses TRBV11-2 and TRBJ1-2; 7 bases are a match to TRBD1. Germline V gene sequence: CDR1 SGHAT, CDR2 FQNNGV. V was clipped by 1 base and J by 6 bases; unmatched bases: 2. CDR3 length equals 13 residues. The CDR3 DNA follows: TGTGCCAGCAGCTTAGGAACAGGGGATGGCTACACCTTC. This codes for CASSLGTGDGYTF.

There are a few counts of this clone. This chain links TRBV30 with TRBJ2-1, with 9 nucleotides matching TRBD2. Looked up from germline, CDR1 is GTSNPN and CDR2 is SVGIG (reference sequence). V was clipped by 5 bases and J by 7 bases; unmatched bases: 15. The CDR3 totals 16 residues. CDR3 residues: CAWAFRSSGRGNEQFF. The CDR3 DNA follows: TGTGCCTGGGCTTTTAGGAGTAGCGGGAGAGGTAATGAGCAGTTCTTC.

This sequence joins TRBV9 and TRBJ2-7; D unclear. The CDR3 runs to 15 residues. Germline values: CDR1 SGDLS, CDR2 YYNGEE. V lost 0 bases, J lost 1 base, and 11 bases lay in between. The CDR3 reads CASSVDPSGSYEQYF. DNA of the CDR3: TGTGCCAGCAGCGTAGACCCGTCCGGGTCCTACGAGCAGTACTTC.

V is TRBV4-3 and J is TRBJ2-3; TRBD2 might be the D (7 bases). The ends were cut back, 0 bases at V and 1 base at J, with 14 bases in the middle. CDR3 size: 17 residues. Germline CDR1 LGHNA, CDR2 YSLEER. The CDR3 sequence is CASSQDGAGAGTDTQYF. In DNA, the CDR3 is TGCGCCAGCAGCCAAGACGGCGCGGGGGCGGGCACAGATACGCAGTATTTT.